The 18 T cell receptor beta chains in this list originate from one sample, sequenced in a study of regulatory T cells in long-lasting Graves disease. The time point is: persistent/refractory GD, antithyroid drugs over 5 years with positive TRAb. RNA isolated from PBMCs was used to make the TCR library. Construction of the TCR beta libraries employed iRepertoire HTBI primers in conjunction with Arm-PCR of CDR3 regions. Each CDR3 protein is one row after TCRdb ran MiXCR on the multiplex PCR reads. Of approximately 400,000 distinct CDR3 sequences in the sample, 20% to 25% were seen once. The sequences come from peripheral blood mononuclear cells (PBMCs), collected when the disease was refractory, from a patient treated with antithyroid drugs. All receptors derive from a woman aged 40 to 50 with Graves disease.

This sequence joins TRBV12-3 or TRBV12-4 and TRBJ2-7; D gene uncertain. The germline V and J ends were trimmed by 1 base and 4 bases, with 8 bases remaining between them. CDR3 length equals 13 residues. The CDR3 here is CASSLGILYEQYF. Here the CDR3 DNA reads TGTGCCAGCAGTTTAGGGATCTTATACGAGCAGTACTTC.

The genes are TRBV15 and TRBJ2-7, with TRBD1 identical over 12 bases. The CDR3 is 15 residues long. V was pared by 5 bases and J by 5 bases, with 7 bases of the junction left unmatched. Germline V lookup: CDR1 LNHNV, CDR2 YYDKDF (reference sequence). The CDR3 coding sequence is TGTGCCACCAGCCCCCCGGGACAGGGGGCCAACGAGCAGTACTTC. Translating it yields CATSPPGQGANEQYF.

This clonotype was counted many times. This chain connects TRBV12-3 or TRBV12-4 to TRBJ1-1; 7 bases line up with TRBD1. CDR3 length equals 13 residues. V was clipped by 6 bases and J by 3 bases; unmatched bases: 4. CDR3 in DNA: TGTGCCAGCAGCCCAACAGGGGACACTGAAGCTTTCTTT. It translates to CASSPTGDTEAFF.

This clonotype was found many times. One junction end does not reproduce the germline sequence, and a read error may be involved. This rearrangement joins TRBV12-3 or TRBV12-4 to TRBJ1-1; D remains unclear. The CDR3 is 14 residues long. The CDR3 nucleotides are TGTGCCAGCAGCCGCCTCAGACGGAACGCTGAAGCTTTCTTT. Translation gives CASSRLRRNAEAFF.

The rearrangement uses TRBV6-1 and TRBJ2-7, with 9 positions matching TRBD2. There are 15 residues in the CDR3. V lost 7 bases and J lost 2; bases outside the gene matches: 9. CDR1 is MNHNS, CDR2 SASEGT, per germline. The CDR3 here is CASTLKAGGTYEQYF. The CDR3 DNA sequence: TGTGCCAGCACCTTGAAAGCGGGAGGTACCTACGAGCAGTACTTC.

This clonotype was seen many times. This chain joins TRBV28 and TRBJ1-2, with 12 nucleotides matching TRBD1. The CDR3 runs to 16 residues. In germline, CDR1 is MDHEN, CDR2 SYDVKM. After removal of 0 bases from V and 4 bases from J, the junction contained 3 bases not matched to a gene. The CDR3 loop reads CASSLWGTGGTYGYTF. CDR3 sequence (DNA): TGTGCCAGCAGTTTATGGGGGACAGGGGGCACCTATGGCTACACCTTC.

The rearrangement joins TRBV28 to TRBJ1-1; TRBD1 is a possible D gene (6 bases). The CDR3 is made up of 14 amino acids. V lost 6 bases and J lost 6, with 17 bases in between. The germline V gene encodes CDR1 MDHEN and CDR2 SYDVKM. CDR3 DNA: TGTGCCAGCAGGTTTGAGGGGGGTCCGGCTGAAGCTTTCTTT. It specifies CASRFEGGPAEAFF.

This rearrangement joins TRBV7-9 to TRBJ2-7; unclear D gene. V shed 5 bases and J shed 1 base, with 9 bases lying between them. The germline gives CDR1 SEHNR, CDR2 FQNEAQ (reference sequence). The CDR3 is made up of 13 amino acids. The CDR3 is CASSPCQSYEQYF. DNA of the CDR3: TGTGCCAGCAGCCCCTGCCAGTCCTACGAGCAGTACTTC.

The CDR3 loop reads CASSFFRAPREQFF. CDR3 nucleotide sequence: TGTGCCAGCAGCTTTTTTCGGGCCCCCCGTGAGCAGTTCTTC. The rearrangement links TRBV11-2 to TRBJ2-1; no definite D call. The CDR3 sequence is 14 residues long. V was pared by 3 bases and J by 9 bases, with 15 bases between. Germline loops: CDR1 SGHAT, CDR2 FQNNGV. Complete variable domain (other parts from reference TRBV11-2 and TRBJ2-1): EAGVAQSPRYKIIEKRQSVAFWCNPISGHATLYWYQQILGQGPKLLIQFQNNGVVDDSQLPKDRFSAERLKGVDSTLKIQPAKLEDSAVYLCASSFFRAPREQFFGPGTRLTVL.

This clonotype was recorded many times. The CDR3 here is CASSQFRLGQGFVAKNIQYF. The CDR3, as DNA: TGTGCCAGCAGTCAATTTAGACTGGGGCAGGGTTTCGTGGCCAAAAACATTCAGTACTTC. This rearrangement joins TRBV28 to TRBJ2-4, with D maybe TRBD1 (5 bases). The CDR3 is 20 residues long. V dropped 5 bases and J dropped 1 base, with 27 bases sitting between them. Germline V lookup: CDR1 MDHEN, CDR2 SYDVKM.

This clonotype was recorded many times. This rearrangement joins TRBV2 to TRBJ2-7, with TRBD1 as a possible D gene (6 bases). The CDR3 runs 15 residues. Germline assignment: CDR1 SNHLY and CDR2 FYNNEI. Trimming shortened V by 6 bases and J by 2 bases, and 17 bases separated the two germline ends. This chain's CDR3 is CASRGTGYITYEQYF. Here the CDR3 DNA reads TGTGCCAGCAGGGGAACAGGGTACATAACCTACGAGCAGTACTTC.

The rearrangement joins TRBV20-1 to TRBJ2-7; D may be TRBD2 (6 bases). This CDR3 has 15 amino acids. Trimming left V 5 bases short and J 2 bases short, with 19 bases between. CDR1 and CDR2 (germline): DFQATT, SNEGSKA (reference sequence). CDR3 in amino acids: CSAPQRVSGAYEQYF. The CDR3 DNA reads TGCAGTGCTCCACAGAGAGTTAGCGGCGCCTACGAGCAGTACTTC.

This clonotype was found a few times. The V and J genes are TRBV28 and TRBJ2-3; tentative D call: TRBD2 (6 bases). V was clipped by 5 bases and J by 1 base, with 13 bases between them. Germline V gene lookup returns CDR1 MDHEN and CDR2 SYDVKM. This CDR3 has 15 residues. CDR3 region: CASSLTGDRTDTQYF. CDR3 bases: TGTGCCAGCAGTCTAACGGGAGATCGCACAGATACGCAGTATTTT. Full variable domain (missing parts from reference TRBV28 and TRBJ2-3): DVKVTQSSRYLVKRTGEKVFLECVQDMDHENMFWYRQDPGLGLRLIYFSYDVKMKEKGDIPEGYSVSREKKERFSLILESASTNQTSMYLCASSLTGDRTDTQYFGPGTRLTVL.

The chain couples TRBV5-4 to TRBJ2-7, with a tentative D call TRBD1 (7 bases). This CDR3 has 13 amino acids. The germline V and J ends were trimmed by 9 bases and 0 bases, with 13 bases remaining between them. Germline V gene sequence: CDR1 SGHNT, CDR2 YYREEE (reference sequence). The CDR3 is CAIGGQLSYEQYF. The CDR3 region has the DNA TGTGCCATCGGGGGACAGCTCTCCTACGAGCAGTACTTC.

This clonotype showed up just a few times. V and J are TRBV3-1 and TRBJ2-5; D is ambiguous. The CDR3 extends over 13 amino acids. Per the germline V gene, CDR1 is LGHDT and CDR2 is YNNKEL (reference sequence). V shed 1 base and J shed 2 bases, with 5 bases lying between them. CDR3 residues: CASSQGQQETQYF. For the CDR3, the DNA is TGTGCCAGCAGCCAAGGGCAGCAAGAGACCCAGTACTTC.

The rearrangement links TRBV4-1 to TRBJ2-5; 11 bases line up with TRBD1. The germline CDR1 and CDR2 sequences are MGHRA and YSYEKL. The CDR3 spans 16 residues. Trimming removed 1 base from V and 1 base from J; junction bases left unmatched: 2. The CDR3 loop is CASSQGDRGSQETQYF. For the CDR3, the DNA is TGCGCCAGCAGCCAAGGGGACAGGGGGTCCCAAGAGACCCAGTACTTC.

This clonotype has a handful of counts. The chain joins TRBV9 to TRBJ2-5, with D hard to call. The germline gives CDR1 SGDLS, CDR2 YYNGEE. V lost 0 bases and J 1 base, leaving 7 bases between the germline ends. The CDR3 length is 14 residues. For the CDR3, the DNA is TGTGCCAGCAGCGTAGACAGAACCCAAGAGACCCAGTACTTC. Amino acids: CASSVDRTQETQYF. Looking up the rest from reference TRBV9 and TRBJ2-5 gives the full variable domain: DSGVTQTPKHLITATGQRVTLRCSPRSGDLSVYWYQQSLDQGLQFLIQYYNGEERAKGNILERFSAQQFPDLHSELNLSSLELGDSALYFCASSVDRTQETQYFGPGTRLLVL.

The rearrangement joins TRBV6-1 to TRBJ2-7; D is ambiguous. CDR3 length equals 11 residues. V was pared by 6 bases and J by 11 bases, with 14 bases between. Germline V gene sequence: CDR1 MNHNS, CDR2 SASEGT. CDR3 nucleotide sequence: TGTGCCAGCAGGGCTGATCGGTGGGAGTACTTC. It codes for CASRADRWEYF.